The following is a T cell receptor beta chain sequence with its context. This sample is drawn from a study of T cells in Graves' hyperthyroidism and ophthalmopathy. It was RNA transcripts that yielded the amplified TCR beta CDR3 regions. The TCR CDR3 first-round RT-PCR relied on the HTBI primer set. TCRdb reprocessed the multiplex PCR reads with MiXCR, giving one entry per CDR3 protein. The sample includes approximately 640,000 distinct CDR3 sequences, just under 45% of them seen just once. Source material: peripheral blood or thyroid tissue (not recorded which). This TCR came from an adult man with Graves' disease, either hyperthyroidism or ophthalmopathy (not recorded which).

CDR3 DNA: TGCGCCAGCAGCCAAGGAAGCTTCGGAGGGGGCTCTGGAAACACCATATATTTT. As protein: CASSQGSFGGGSGNTIYF. The V call is TRBV4-1, the J call TRBJ1-3; D may be TRBD1 (6 bases). The V end was cut by 1 base, the J end by 0 bases, with 16 bases between. CDR1 is MGHRA, CDR2 YSYEKL, per germline. The CDR3 consists of 18 residues.